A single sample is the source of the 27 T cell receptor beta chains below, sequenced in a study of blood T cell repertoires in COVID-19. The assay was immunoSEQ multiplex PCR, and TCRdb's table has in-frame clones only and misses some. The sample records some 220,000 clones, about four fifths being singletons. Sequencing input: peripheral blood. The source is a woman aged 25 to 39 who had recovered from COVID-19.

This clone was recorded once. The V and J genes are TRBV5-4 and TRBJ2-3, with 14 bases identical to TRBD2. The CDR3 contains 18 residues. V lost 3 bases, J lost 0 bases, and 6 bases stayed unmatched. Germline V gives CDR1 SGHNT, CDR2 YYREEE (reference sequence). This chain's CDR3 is CASSSGTSGRQSTDTQYF. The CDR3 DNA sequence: TGTGCCAGCAGCTCCGGGACTAGCGGGAGACAAAGCACAGATACGCAGTATTTT.

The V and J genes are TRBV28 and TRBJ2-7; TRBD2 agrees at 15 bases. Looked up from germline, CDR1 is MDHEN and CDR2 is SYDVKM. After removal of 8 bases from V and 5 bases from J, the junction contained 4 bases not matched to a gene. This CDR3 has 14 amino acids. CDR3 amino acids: CASLGTSGRNEQYF. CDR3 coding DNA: TGTGCCAGCCTAGGGACTAGCGGGAGGAACGAGCAGTACTTC.

The CDR3: CASMEVSGANVLTF. For the CDR3, the DNA is TGCGCCAGCATGGAGGTTTCTGGGGCCAACGTCCTGACTTTC. V gene TRBV5-1 combines with J gene TRBJ2-6; D perhaps matches TRBD2 (5 bases). CDR1 SGHRS and CDR2 YFSETQ come from the germline V gene. V was clipped by 6 bases and J by 1 base, with 8 bases between them. The CDR3 contains 14 residues.

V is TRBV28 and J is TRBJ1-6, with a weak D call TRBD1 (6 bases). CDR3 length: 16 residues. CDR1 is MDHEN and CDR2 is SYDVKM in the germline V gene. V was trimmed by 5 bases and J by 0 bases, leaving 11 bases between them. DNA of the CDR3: TGTGCCAGCAGTGGACAGTTAACCTCCTATAATTCACCCCTCCACTTT. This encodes CASSGQLTSYNSPLHF.

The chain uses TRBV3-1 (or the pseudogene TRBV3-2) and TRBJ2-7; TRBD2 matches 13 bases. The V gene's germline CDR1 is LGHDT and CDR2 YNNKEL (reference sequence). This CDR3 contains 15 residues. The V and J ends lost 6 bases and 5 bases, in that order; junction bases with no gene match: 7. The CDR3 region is CASSPGLAGEDEQYF. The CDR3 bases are TGTGCCAGCAGTCCCGGACTAGCGGGAGAGGACGAGCAGTACTTC.

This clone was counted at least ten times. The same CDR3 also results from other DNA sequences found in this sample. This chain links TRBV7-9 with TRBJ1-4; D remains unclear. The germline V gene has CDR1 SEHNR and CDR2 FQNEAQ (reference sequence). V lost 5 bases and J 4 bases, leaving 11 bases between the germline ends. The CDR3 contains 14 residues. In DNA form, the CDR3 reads TGTGCCAGCAGCCTCGGAGTGATTAATGAAAAACTGTTTTTT. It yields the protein CASSLGVINEKLFF.

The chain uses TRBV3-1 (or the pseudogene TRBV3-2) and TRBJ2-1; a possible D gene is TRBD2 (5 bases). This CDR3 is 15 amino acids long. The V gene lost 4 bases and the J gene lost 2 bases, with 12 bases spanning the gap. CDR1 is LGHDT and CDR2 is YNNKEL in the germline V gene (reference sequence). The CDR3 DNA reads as TGTGCCAGCAGCCTAGGGCTGGGAGCCTACAATGAGCAGTTCTTC. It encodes CASSLGLGAYNEQFF.

This CDR3 reads CASSELGLAKTGELFF. CDR3 DNA sequence: TGTGCCAGCAGTGAATTGGGACTAGCTAAGACCGGGGAGCTGTTTTTT. The chain has TRBV25-1 and TRBJ2-2; 9 positions match TRBD2. Germline CDR1 reads MGHDK; CDR2 reads SYGVNS. The CDR3 loop spans 16 amino acids. V was pared by 1 base and J by 5 bases, with 5 bases of the junction left unmatched.

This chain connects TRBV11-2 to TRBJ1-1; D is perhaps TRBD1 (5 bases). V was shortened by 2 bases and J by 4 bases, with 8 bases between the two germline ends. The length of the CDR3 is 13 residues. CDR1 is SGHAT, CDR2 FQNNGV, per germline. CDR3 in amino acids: CASSLQGFTEAFF. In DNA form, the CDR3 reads TGTGCCAGCAGCTTACAGGGTTTCACTGAAGCTTTCTTT.

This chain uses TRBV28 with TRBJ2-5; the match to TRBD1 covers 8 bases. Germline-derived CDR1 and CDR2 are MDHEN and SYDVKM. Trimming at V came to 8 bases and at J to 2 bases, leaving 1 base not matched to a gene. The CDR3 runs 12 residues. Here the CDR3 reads CASHRGQETQYF. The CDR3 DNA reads TGTGCCAGCCACAGGGGGCAAGAGACCCAGTACTTC.

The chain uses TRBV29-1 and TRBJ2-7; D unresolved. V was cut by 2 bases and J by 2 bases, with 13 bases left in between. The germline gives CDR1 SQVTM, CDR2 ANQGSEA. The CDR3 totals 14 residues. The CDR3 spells CSVESISDTYEQYF. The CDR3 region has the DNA TGCAGCGTTGAATCCATCTCTGACACCTACGAGCAGTACTTC.

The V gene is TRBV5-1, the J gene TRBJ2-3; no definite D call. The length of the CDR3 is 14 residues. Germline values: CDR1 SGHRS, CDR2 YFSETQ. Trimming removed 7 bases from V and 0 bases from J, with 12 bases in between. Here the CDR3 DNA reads TGCGCCAGCGACACGGCAGGAAGCACAGATACGCAGTATTTT. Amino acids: CASDTAGSTDTQYF.

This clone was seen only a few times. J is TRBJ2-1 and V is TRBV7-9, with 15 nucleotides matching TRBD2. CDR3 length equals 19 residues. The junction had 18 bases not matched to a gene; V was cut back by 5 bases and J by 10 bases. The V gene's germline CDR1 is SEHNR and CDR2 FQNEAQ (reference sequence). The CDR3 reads CASSAGLAGGGQGVREQFF. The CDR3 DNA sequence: TGTGCCAGCAGCGCGGGACTAGCGGGAGGAGGTCAGGGTGTCAGAGAGCAGTTCTTC.

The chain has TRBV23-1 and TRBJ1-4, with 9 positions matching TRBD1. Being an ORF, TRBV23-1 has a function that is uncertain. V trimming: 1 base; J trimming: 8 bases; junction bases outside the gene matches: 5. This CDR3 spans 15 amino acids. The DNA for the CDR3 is TGCGCCAGCAGTCAATATCTGGGGACAGGGGAAAAACTGTTTTTT. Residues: CASSQYLGTGEKLFF.

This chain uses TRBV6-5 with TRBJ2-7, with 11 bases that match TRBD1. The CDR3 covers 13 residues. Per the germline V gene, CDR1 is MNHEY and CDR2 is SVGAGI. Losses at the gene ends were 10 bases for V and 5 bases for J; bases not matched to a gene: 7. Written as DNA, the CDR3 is TGTGCCACGCGGGACAGGGGGTCCCACGAGCAGTACTTC. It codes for CATRDRGSHEQYF.

CDR3 loop: CASCGQANTGELFF. The CDR3 nucleotides read TGTGCCAGTTGTGGACAGGCGAACACCGGGGAGCTGTTTTTT. The chain couples TRBV19 to TRBJ2-2; TRBD1 aligns across 7 bases. The CDR3 covers 14 residues. The germline gives CDR1 LNHDA, CDR2 SQIVND (reference sequence). V shed 8 bases and J 0 bases; nucleotides not matched to a gene: 3.

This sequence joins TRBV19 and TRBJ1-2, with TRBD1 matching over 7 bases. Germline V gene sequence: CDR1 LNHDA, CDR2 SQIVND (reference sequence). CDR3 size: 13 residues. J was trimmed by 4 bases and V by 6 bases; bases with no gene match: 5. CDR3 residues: CASRGTATYGYTF. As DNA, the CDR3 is TGTGCCAGTAGAGGGACAGCTACCTATGGCTACACCTTC. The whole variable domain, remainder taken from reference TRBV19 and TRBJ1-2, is DGGITQSPKYLFRKEGQNVTLSCEQNLNHDAMYWYRQDPGQGLRLIYYSQIVNDFQKGDIAEGYSVSREKKESFPLTVTSAQKNPTAFYLCASRGTATYGYTFGSGTRLTVV.

Here the CDR3 reads CASSSQGQGFEKLFF. The CDR3 nucleotides read TGTGCCAGCAGCTCTCAAGGACAGGGTTTTGAAAAACTGTTTTTT. The rearrangement links TRBV5-5 to TRBJ1-4; 8 nucleotides agree with TRBD1. Germline V lookup: CDR1 SGHKS, CDR2 YYEKEE (reference sequence). V shed 3 bases, J shed 7 bases, and the junction held 8 bases outside the gene matches. CDR3 length: 15 residues.

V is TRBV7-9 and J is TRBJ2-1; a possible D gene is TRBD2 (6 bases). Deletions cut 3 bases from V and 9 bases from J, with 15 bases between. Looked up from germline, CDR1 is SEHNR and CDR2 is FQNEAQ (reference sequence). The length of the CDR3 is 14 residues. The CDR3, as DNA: TGTGCCAGCAGCTTCTATGATGGGGGGTTTGAGCAGTTCTTC. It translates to CASSFYDGGFEQFF.

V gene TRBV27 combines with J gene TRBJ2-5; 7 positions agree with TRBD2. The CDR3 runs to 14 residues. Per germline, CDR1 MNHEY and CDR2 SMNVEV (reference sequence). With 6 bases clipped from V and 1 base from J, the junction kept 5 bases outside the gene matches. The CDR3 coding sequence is TGTGCCAGCAGGGCGGGAGCCAGCCAAGAGACCCAGTACTTC. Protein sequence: CASRAGASQETQYF.

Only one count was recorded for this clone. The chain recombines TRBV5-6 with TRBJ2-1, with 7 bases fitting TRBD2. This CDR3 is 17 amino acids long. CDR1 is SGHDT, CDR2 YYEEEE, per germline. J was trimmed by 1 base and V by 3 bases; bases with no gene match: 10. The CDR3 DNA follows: TGTGCCAGCAGCTACCTATCCTGGGGAGGGTCCTACAATGAGCAGTTCTTC. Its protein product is CASSYLSWGGSYNEQFF.

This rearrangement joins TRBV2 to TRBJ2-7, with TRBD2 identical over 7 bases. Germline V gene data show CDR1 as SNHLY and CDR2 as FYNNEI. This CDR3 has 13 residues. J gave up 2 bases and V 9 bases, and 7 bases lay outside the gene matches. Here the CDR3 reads CASGDGGTYEQYF. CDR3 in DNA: TGTGCCAGTGGAGACGGGGGGACCTACGAGCAGTACTTC. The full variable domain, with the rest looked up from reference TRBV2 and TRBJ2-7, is EPEVTQTPSHQVTQMGQEVILRCVPISNHLYFYWYRQILGQKVEFLVSFYNNEISEKSEIFDDQFSVERPDGSNFTLKIRSTKLEDSAMYFCASGDGGTYEQYFGPGTRLTVT.

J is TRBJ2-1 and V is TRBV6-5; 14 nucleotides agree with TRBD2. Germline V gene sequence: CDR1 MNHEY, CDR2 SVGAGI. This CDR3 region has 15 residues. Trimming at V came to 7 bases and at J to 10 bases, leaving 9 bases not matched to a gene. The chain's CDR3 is CASNHPTSGRGEQFF. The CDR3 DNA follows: TGTGCCAGCAACCACCCGACTAGCGGGAGGGGCGAGCAGTTCTTC.

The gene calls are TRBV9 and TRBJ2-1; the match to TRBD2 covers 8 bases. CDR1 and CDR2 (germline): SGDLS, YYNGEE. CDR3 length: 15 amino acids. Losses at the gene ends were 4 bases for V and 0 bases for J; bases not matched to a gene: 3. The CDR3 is CASSLGGGSYNEQFF. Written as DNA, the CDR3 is TGTGCCAGCAGCCTCGGGGGGGGCTCCTACAATGAGCAGTTCTTC.

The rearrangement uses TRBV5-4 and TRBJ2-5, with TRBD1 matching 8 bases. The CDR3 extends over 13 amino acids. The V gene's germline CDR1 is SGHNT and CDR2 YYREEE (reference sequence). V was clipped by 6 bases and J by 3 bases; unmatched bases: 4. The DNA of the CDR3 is TGTGCCAGCAACGGACAGGGAAAAGAGACCCAGTACTTC. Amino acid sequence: CASNGQGKETQYF. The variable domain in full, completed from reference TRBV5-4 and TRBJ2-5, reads ETGVTQSPTHLIKTRGQQVTLRCSSQSGHNTVSWYQQALGQGPQFIFQYYREEENGRGNFPPRFSGLQFPNYSSELNVNALELDDSALYLCASNGQGKETQYFGPGTRLLVL.

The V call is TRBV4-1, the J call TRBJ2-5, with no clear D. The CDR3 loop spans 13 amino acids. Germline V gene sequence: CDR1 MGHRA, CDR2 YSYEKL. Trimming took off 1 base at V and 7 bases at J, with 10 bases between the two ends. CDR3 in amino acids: CASSQATAGTQYF. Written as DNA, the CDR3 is TGCGCCAGCAGCCAAGCTACAGCTGGGACCCAGTACTTC.

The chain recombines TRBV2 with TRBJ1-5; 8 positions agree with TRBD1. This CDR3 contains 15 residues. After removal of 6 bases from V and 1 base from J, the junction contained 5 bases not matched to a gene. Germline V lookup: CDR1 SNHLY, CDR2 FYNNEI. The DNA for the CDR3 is TGTGCCAGCAGCGAGACAGGGGAGAGCAATCAGCCCCAGCATTTT. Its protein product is CASSETGESNQPQHF. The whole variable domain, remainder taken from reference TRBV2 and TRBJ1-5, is EPEVTQTPSHQVTQMGQEVILRCVPISNHLYFYWYRQILGQKVEFLVSFYNNEISEKSEIFDDQFSVERPDGSNFTLKIRSTKLEDSAMYFCASSETGESNQPQHFGDGTRLSIL.